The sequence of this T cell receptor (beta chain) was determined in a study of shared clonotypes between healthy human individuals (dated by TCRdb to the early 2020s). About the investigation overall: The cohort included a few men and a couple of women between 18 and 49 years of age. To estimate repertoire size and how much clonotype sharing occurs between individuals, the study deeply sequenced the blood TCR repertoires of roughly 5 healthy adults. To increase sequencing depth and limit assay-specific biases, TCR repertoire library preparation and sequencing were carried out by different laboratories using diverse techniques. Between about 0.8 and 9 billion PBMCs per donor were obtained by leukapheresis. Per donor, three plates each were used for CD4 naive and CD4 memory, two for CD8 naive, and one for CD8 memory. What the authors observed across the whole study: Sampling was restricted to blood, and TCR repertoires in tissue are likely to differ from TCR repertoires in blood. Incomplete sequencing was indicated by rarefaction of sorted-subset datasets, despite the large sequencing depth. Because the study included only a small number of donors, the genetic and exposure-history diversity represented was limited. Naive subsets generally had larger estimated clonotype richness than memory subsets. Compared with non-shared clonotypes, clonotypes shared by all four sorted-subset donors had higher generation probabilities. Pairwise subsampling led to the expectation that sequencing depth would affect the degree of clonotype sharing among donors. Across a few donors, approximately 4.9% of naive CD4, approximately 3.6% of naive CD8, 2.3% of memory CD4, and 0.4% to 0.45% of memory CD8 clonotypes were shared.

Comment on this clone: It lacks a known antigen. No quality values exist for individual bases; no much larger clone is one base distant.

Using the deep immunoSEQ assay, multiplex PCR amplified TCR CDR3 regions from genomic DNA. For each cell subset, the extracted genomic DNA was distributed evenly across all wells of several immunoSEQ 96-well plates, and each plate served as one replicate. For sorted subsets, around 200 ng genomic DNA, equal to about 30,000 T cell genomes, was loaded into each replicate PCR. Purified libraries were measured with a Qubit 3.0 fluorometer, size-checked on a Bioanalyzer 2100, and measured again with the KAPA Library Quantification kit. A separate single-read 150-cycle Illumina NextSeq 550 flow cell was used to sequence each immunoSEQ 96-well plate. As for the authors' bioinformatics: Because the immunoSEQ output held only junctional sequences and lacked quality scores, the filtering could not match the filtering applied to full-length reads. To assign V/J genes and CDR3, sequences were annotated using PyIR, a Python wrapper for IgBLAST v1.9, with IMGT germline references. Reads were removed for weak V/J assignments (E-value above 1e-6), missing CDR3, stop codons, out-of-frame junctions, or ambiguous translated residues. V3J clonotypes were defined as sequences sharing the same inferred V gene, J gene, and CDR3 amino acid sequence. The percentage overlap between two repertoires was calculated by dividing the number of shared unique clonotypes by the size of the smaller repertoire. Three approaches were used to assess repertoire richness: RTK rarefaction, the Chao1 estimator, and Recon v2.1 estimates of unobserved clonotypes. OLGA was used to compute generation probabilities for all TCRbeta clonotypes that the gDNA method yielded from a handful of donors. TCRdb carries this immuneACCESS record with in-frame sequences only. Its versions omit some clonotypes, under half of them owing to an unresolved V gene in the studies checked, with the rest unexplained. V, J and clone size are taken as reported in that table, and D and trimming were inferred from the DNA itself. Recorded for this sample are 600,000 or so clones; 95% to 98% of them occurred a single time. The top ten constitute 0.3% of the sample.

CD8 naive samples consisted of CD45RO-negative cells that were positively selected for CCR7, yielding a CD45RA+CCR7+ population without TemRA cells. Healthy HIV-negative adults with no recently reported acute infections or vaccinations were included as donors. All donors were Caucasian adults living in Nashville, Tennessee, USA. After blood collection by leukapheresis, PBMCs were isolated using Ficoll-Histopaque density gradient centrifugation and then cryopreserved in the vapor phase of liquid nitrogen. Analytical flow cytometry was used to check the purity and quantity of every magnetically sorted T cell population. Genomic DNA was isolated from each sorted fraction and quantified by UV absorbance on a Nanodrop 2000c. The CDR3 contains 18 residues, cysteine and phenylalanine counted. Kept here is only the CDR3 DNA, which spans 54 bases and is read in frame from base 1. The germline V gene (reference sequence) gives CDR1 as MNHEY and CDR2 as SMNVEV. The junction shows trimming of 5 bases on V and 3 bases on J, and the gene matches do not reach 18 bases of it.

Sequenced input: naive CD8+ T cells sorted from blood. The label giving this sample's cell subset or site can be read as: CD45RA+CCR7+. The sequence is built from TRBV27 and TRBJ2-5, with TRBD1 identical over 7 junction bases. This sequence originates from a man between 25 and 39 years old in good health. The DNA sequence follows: TGTGCCAGCAGTCCCCCACCCCCCTGGACAGGTCCTAAAGAGACCCAGTACTTC. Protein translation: CASSPPPPWTGPKETQYF.